The clone carrying this T cell receptor (beta chain) was detected only once. The record originates from a study of blood T cell repertoires in COVID-19. Background on the study: Both acute and convalescent COVID-19 samples were obtained from the United States, Italy and Spain. PBMCs, B-cell-depleted T cells, or T cells provided the cDNA or gDNA that made up the material.

Cohorts were determined from participant-reported clinical history. Generated by immunoSEQ multiplex PCR, the TCRdb table keeps only in-frame clones and is missing some. Among about 400,000 clones listed, 87% were seen once. CDR3 length equals 16 residues. J lost 3 bases, V lost 6 bases, and 7 bases had no gene match. Germline CDR1 and CDR2: SNHLY and FYNNEI. The genes are TRBV2 and TRBJ2-2, with 10 bases fitting TRBD2. Sequenced: PBMCs or T cells enriched from blood (not recorded which). This clonotype was sampled from a woman aged 25 to 45 who had recovered from COVID-19. CDR3 region: CASRTGTSAYTGELFF. Written as DNA, the CDR3 is TGTGCCAGCAGAACCGGGACTAGCGCTTACACCGGGGAGCTGTTTTTT.